These 28 T cell receptor beta chains were sequenced from one sample in a study of shared clonotypes between healthy human individuals. Data came from immunoSEQ multiplex PCR; TCRdb stores just in-frame clones and leaves some out. The sample includes a few million clones, over 90% of them seen just once. The sample comprised naive CD4+ T cells from PBMCs. The subset: CD45RA+ positively selected. The source is a man between 18 and 29 years old in good health. Some clones in this sample may be carry-over from other donors' samples.

The table lists this clone with a count of one. This rearrangement joins TRBV6-4 to TRBJ2-5; 8 bases match TRBD2. Germline CDR1 and CDR2: MRHNA and SNTAGT. This CDR3 region has 13 residues. The V gene end was trimmed by 4 bases and the J gene end by 4 bases; junction bases not matched to a gene: 2. This chain's CDR3 is CASSVLAGETQYF. The CDR3 DNA sequence: TGTGCCAGCAGTGTCCTAGCGGGAGAGACCCAGTACTTC.

Comment on this clone: The junction departs from germline at one end; a sequencing error may be responsible. The chain links TRBV7-2 to TRBJ2-4; TRBD2 is a possible D gene (7 bases). CDR3 length: 19 residues. Looked up from germline, CDR1 is SGHTA and CDR2 is FQGNSA. The CDR3 loop reads CASSPEGGSVVIAKNIQYF. The CDR3 DNA reads TGTGCCAGCAGCCCTGAGGGGGGGTCAGTCGTGATAGCCAAAAACATTCAGTATTTC.

This rearrangement joins TRBV9 to TRBJ2-3; D is undetermined. V was trimmed by 0 bases and J by 4 bases, leaving 15 bases between them. The CDR3 extends over 16 amino acids. Per germline, CDR1 SGDLS and CDR2 YYNGEE. The CDR3 here is CASSVGVPQAPDTQYF. CDR3 coding DNA: TGTGCCAGCAGCGTAGGTGTACCTCAGGCCCCAGATACGCAGTATTTT.

The genes are TRBV7-3 and TRBJ2-1; 9 nucleotides match TRBD2. Unmatched junction bases numbered 9, after V lost 2 bases and J lost 10 bases. The germline CDR1 and CDR2 sequences are SGHTA and FQGTGA. This CDR3 region has 15 residues. CDR3 coding DNA: TGTGCCAGCAGCTTAGCAGCGGGAGGTCCCTCCGAGCAGTTCTTC. Encoded protein: CASSLAAGGPSEQFF.

The table lists this clone with a count of one. V usage is TRBV7-9 and J usage is TRBJ2-2, with D perhaps TRBD1 or TRBD2 (5 bases each). Per germline, CDR1 SEHNR and CDR2 FQNEAQ (reference sequence). This CDR3 is built from 15 residues. Deletions cut 5 bases from V and 5 bases from J, with 15 bases between. The CDR3 DNA follows: TGTGCCAGCAGCGAGCCGGGACCTCAGACCGGGGAGCTGTTTTTT. Amino acids: CASSEPGPQTGELFF.

V gene TRBV5-6 combines with J gene TRBJ2-7; TRBD1 matches 10 bases. This CDR3 has 15 residues. V lost 1 base and J lost 3; bases outside the gene matches: 4. Germline V gives CDR1 SGHDT, CDR2 YYEEEE. The CDR3 nucleotides are TGTGCCAGCAGCTTGTGGGACAGGGGATACTACGAGCAGTACTTC. Amino acids: CASSLWDRGYYEQYF.

The chain links TRBV7-2 to TRBJ1-2; D perhaps matches TRBD1 (6 bases). The germline gives CDR1 SGHTA, CDR2 FQGNSA. This CDR3 has 13 residues. The V end lost 5 bases, the J end lost 9 bases, and 16 bases lay between the germline ends. This chain's CDR3 is CASSPGGGVRYTF. For the CDR3, the DNA is TGTGCCAGCAGCCCGGGCGGGGGCGTGCGCTACACCTTC.

The rearrangement links TRBV5-1 to TRBJ2-7, with 8 bases fitting TRBD2. The CDR3 contains 15 residues. CDR1 and CDR2 from the germline V gene are SGHRS and YFSETQ. The trim removed 4 bases at V and 3 bases at J, leaving 9 bases unmatched. CDR3 bases: TGCGCCAGCAGCCCCGGGGTAGCGGGATTCTACGAGCAGTACTTC. Amino acids: CASSPGVAGFYEQYF. Filled out from reference TRBV5-1 and TRBJ2-7, the complete variable domain reads KAGVTQTPRYLIKTRGQQVTLSCSPISGHRSVSWYQQTPGQGLQFLFEYFSETQRNKGNFPGRFSGRQFSNSRSEMNVSTLELGDSALYLCASSPGVAGFYEQYFGPGTRLTVT.

The genes are TRBV30 and TRBJ1-2; unclear D gene. This CDR3 spans 13 amino acids. The V gene's germline CDR1 is GTSNPN and CDR2 SVGIG (reference sequence). Trimming pared 0 bases from V and 8 bases from J, leaving 13 bases between. CDR3 loop: CAWSVRGLEGYTF. DNA for the CDR3: TGTGCCTGGAGTGTACGTGGTCTGGAAGGCTACACCTTC.

V gene TRBV27 combines with J gene TRBJ2-7; TRBD2 agrees at 7 bases. The CDR3 is 14 residues long. Trimming at V came to 3 bases and at J to 6 bases, leaving 8 bases not matched to a gene. Germline lookup yields CDR1 MNHEY and CDR2 SMNVEV (reference sequence). CDR3 nucleotide sequence: TGTGCCAGCAGTTTCCGGGACGGCGGGAGCGAGCAGTACTTC. Its translation is CASSFRDGGSEQYF.

V usage is TRBV14 and J usage is TRBJ2-1; D is ambiguous. V was trimmed by 0 bases and J by 0 bases, leaving 12 bases between them. There are 17 residues in the CDR3. The V gene's germline CDR1 is SGHDN and CDR2 FVKESK. The CDR3 sequence is CASSQDLGVSSYNEQFF. CDR3 coding DNA: TGTGCCAGCAGCCAAGACTTGGGCGTGAGCTCCTACAATGAGCAGTTCTTC.

The V gene is TRBV5-4, the J gene TRBJ2-1, with TRBD1 as a possible D gene (5 bases). V lost 2 bases and J lost 4, with 10 bases in between. There are 14 residues in the CDR3. Germline V gives CDR1 SGHNT, CDR2 YYREEE (reference sequence). The DNA of the CDR3 is TGTGCCAGCAGCTTTAATAACAGGTACAATGAGCAGTTCTTC. This codes for CASSFNNRYNEQFF.

V usage is TRBV5-6 and J usage is TRBJ1-1; possible D gene TRBD1, 5 bases. This CDR3 is built from 14 residues. V dropped 2 bases and J dropped 1 base, with 9 bases sitting between them. Germline lookup yields CDR1 SGHDT and CDR2 YYEEEE. The DNA for the CDR3 is TGTGCCAGCAGCTTCCTTACAGGGAACACTGAAGCTTTCTTT. Residues: CASSFLTGNTEAFF. The whole variable domain, filled in from reference TRBV5-6 and TRBJ1-1, reads DAGVTQSPTHLIKTRGQQVTLRCSPKSGHDTVSWYQQALGQGPQFIFQYYEEEERQRGNFPDRFSGHQFPNYSSELNVNALLLGDSALYLCASSFLTGNTEAFFGQGTRLTVV.

CDR3 amino acids: CAISDQGAEYEQYF. CDR3 in DNA: TGTGCCATCAGTGATCAGGGGGCAGAGTACGAGCAGTACTTC. This rearrangement joins TRBV10-3 to TRBJ2-7, with 8 bases aligning to TRBD1. Germline lookup yields CDR1 ENHRY and CDR2 SYGVKD. The length of the CDR3 is 14 residues. J gave up 4 bases and V 3 bases, and 5 bases lay outside the gene matches.

The rearrangement uses TRBV30 and TRBJ2-1; 10 bases are shared with TRBD2. The CDR3 consists of 16 residues. V gave up 2 bases and J gave up 2 bases; unmatched junction bases: 6. Germline V gives CDR1 GTSNPN, CDR2 SVGIG (reference sequence). The CDR3 loop reads CAWSLPGLATYNEQFF. DNA of the CDR3: TGTGCCTGGAGTTTGCCGGGACTAGCGACCTACAATGAGCAGTTCTTC.

The chain couples TRBV28 to TRBJ2-7; tentatively, D is TRBD1 (6 bases). The germline gives CDR1 MDHEN, CDR2 SYDVKM. This CDR3 has 14 residues. The V gene lost 7 bases and the J gene lost 2 bases, with 15 bases spanning the gap. The CDR3 DNA reads TGTGCCAGCACCGGGACACTGTCACCCTACGAGCAGTACTTC. This codes for CASTGTLSPYEQYF.

This clone has more than one count but fewer than ten. The V call is TRBV7-9, the J call TRBJ1-1; D unresolved. CDR1 and CDR2 from the germline V gene are SEHNR and FQNEAQ (reference sequence). Trimming took 0 bases from V and 1 from J, leaving 6 bases between them. This CDR3 region has 14 residues. The CDR3 region has the DNA TGTGCCAGCAGCTTAGCGTCCAAGAACACTGAAGCTTTCTTT. This gives the protein CASSLASKNTEAFF.

V and J are TRBV7-2 and TRBJ2-3, with D uncertain. Germline-derived CDR1 and CDR2 are SGHTA and FQGNSA. V dropped 1 base and J dropped 3 bases, with 8 bases sitting between them. This CDR3 spans 14 amino acids. The CDR3, as DNA: TGTGCCAGCAGCTTAGTTACGGATACAGATACGCAGTATTTT. This sequence encodes CASSLVTDTDTQYF.

This chain links TRBV5-4 with TRBJ1-1; TRBD1 matches at 7 bases. CDR1 is SGHNT and CDR2 is YYREEE in the germline V gene (reference sequence). The CDR3 sequence is 14 residues long. Germline trimming cut 4 bases from V and 3 bases from J; bases unmatched to any gene: 6. CDR3 nucleotide sequence: TGTGCCAGCAGCCTAGACAGGGACTACACTGAAGCTTTCTTT. It specifies CASSLDRDYTEAFF.

The chain carries TRBV6-1 and TRBJ1-5; TRBD1 matches 8 bases. The CDR3 extends over 15 amino acids. Germline loops: CDR1 MNHNS, CDR2 SASEGT. The ends lost 6 bases at V and 2 bases at J; junction bases unmatched: 6. The CDR3 sequence: CASRVGTGRNQPQHF. CDR3 sequence (DNA): TGTGCCAGCAGGGTAGGGACAGGCCGCAATCAGCCCCAGCATTTT.

The V gene is TRBV6-1, the J gene TRBJ1-1; D unclear. The germline CDR1 and CDR2 sequences are MNHNS and SASEGT. The germline V and J ends were trimmed by 7 bases and 4 bases, with 19 bases remaining between them. The CDR3 consists of 15 residues. CDR3 sequence reads: CASTLKKGSSTEAFF. CDR3 sequence (DNA): TGTGCCAGCACCTTAAAGAAGGGCTCGAGCACTGAAGCTTTCTTT.

This clone was detected only a few times. The chain is built from TRBV10-3 and TRBJ1-2; 12 bases align to TRBD1. Germline V gives CDR1 ENHRY, CDR2 SYGVKD. CDR3 size: 12 residues. With 9 bases clipped from V and 7 bases from J, the junction kept 3 bases outside the gene matches. This CDR3 reads CAMGTGGSGYTF. The CDR3 coding sequence is TGTGCCATGGGGACAGGGGGCTCTGGCTACACCTTC.

The V gene is TRBV6-6, the J gene TRBJ1-4, with D unclear. CDR3 length equals 13 residues. V was clipped by 7 bases and J by 5 bases, with 11 bases between them. CDR1 is MNHNY and CDR2 is SVGAGI in the germline V gene (reference sequence). CDR3 sequence (DNA): TGTGCCAGCAAGAGAAAGAGGAATGAAAAACTGTTTTTT. Amino acid sequence: CASKRKRNEKLFF.

The V and J genes are TRBV5-1 and TRBJ2-1, with 7 bases matching TRBD1. The CDR3 totals 16 residues. The germline V gene has CDR1 SGHRS and CDR2 YFSETQ. V was clipped by 5 bases and J by 4 bases; unmatched bases: 12. The CDR3, as DNA: TGCGCCAGCAGACGAACCGGGACAGCTACTTACAATGAGCAGTTCTTC. Its translation is CASRRTGTATYNEQFF.

With respect to this clone: This same CDR3 is encoded by further DNA sequences in the sample. V usage is TRBV20-1 and J usage is TRBJ2-7; D is perhaps TRBD1 (5 bases). From germline, CDR1 is DFQATT and CDR2 SNEGSKA (reference sequence). The V end lost 4 bases, the J end lost 5 bases, and 9 bases lay between the germline ends. The CDR3 extends over 11 amino acids. This chain's CDR3 is CSATRVHEQYF. In nucleotides, the CDR3 is TGCAGTGCTACCAGGGTCCACGAGCAGTACTTC.

This clone was picked up one time. The gene calls are TRBV28 and TRBJ1-2; D call uncertain. The CDR3 has 15 amino acids. Trimming cost V 5 bases and J 8 bases, with 21 bases left between them. Germline CDR1 and CDR2: MDHEN and SYDVKM. The CDR3 sequence: CASSLVFRPLQGYTF. CDR3 nucleotides: TGTGCCAGCAGTCTCGTGTTCCGACCCCTTCAGGGCTACACCTTC.

V is TRBV11-3 and J is TRBJ2-2; weak D call: TRBD1 (6 bases). The CDR3 runs 16 residues. V dropped 1 base and J dropped 8 bases, with 17 bases sitting between them. CDR1 and CDR2 (germline): SGHNT, YENEEA. CDR3 bases: TGTGCCAGCAGCTTAGGCGACAGGATCGTTGGGGGGGAGCTGTTTTTT. As protein: CASSLGDRIVGGELFF.

The V and J genes are TRBV7-3 and TRBJ2-1, with TRBD2 matching 12 bases. Trimming at V came to 5 bases and at J to 6 bases, leaving 8 bases not matched to a gene. The CDR3 runs 16 residues. CDR1 is SGHTA and CDR2 is FQGTGA in the germline V gene. The CDR3 DNA reads as TGTGCCAGCAGCGGGGGACTAGCGGGTGGAACCAATGAGCAGTTCTTC. It translates to CASSGGLAGGTNEQFF.